A selection of T cell receptor beta chains follows, all from one sample in a study of T cells in Graves' hyperthyroidism and ophthalmopathy. MiXCR, applied by TCRdb to the multiplex PCR reads, yields one record per CDR3 protein. The data contain 600,000 to 650,000 distinct CDR3 sequences, about a fifth of them singletons. The sample taken for sequencing was blood. These receptors were obtained from a man under 40 with Graves' ophthalmopathy. Both conserved end residues are part of each CDR3. A D gene is named only where the DNA matches it firmly. Clone sizes are given selectively: once, few, many, or a class where the clone is expanded.

V	D	J	size	CDR3	DNA
TRBV7-2	.	TRBJ1-2	many	CASSLDYGYTF	TGTGCCAGCAGTTTAGACTATGGCTACACCTTC
TRBV4-3	TRBD2	TRBJ2-2	.	CASSQEDTGTREFTGELFF	TGCGCCAGCAGCCAAGAGGACACCGGGACTAGGGAATTCACCGGGGAGCTGTTTTTT
TRBV6-1	TRBD1	TRBJ1-5	few	CASRRTGTNQPQHF	TGTGCCAGCAGACGGACAGGGACCAATCAGCCCCAGCATTTT
TRBV29-1	TRBD1	TRBJ1-4	few	CSHQPGTVNEKLFF	TGCAGCCATCAGCCCGGGACAGTTAATGAAAAACTGTTTTTT
TRBV6-1	.	TRBJ1-6	few	CASSEAIRRQVFNSPLHF	TGTGCCAGCAGTGAAGCGATTCGGCGACAGGTCTTCAATTCACCCCTCCACTTT
TRBV7-3	TRBD2	TRBJ2-3	.	CASSPGTSHTNTQYF	TGTGCCAGCAGCCCCGGGACTAGCCACACAAATACGCAGTATTTT
TRBV11-2	.	TRBJ1-5	many	CASSLDRNQPQHF	TGTGCCAGCAGCTTAGACCGCAATCAGCCCCAGCATTTT
TRBV15	.	TRBJ2-1	few	CATSNKGNSYNEQFF	TGTGCCACCAGCAACAAGGGAAACTCCTACAATGAGCAGTTCTTC
TRBV27	TRBD1	TRBJ2-3	few	CASSLYPPGGVVDTQYF	TGTGCCAGCAGCCTGTACCCGCCAGGGGGCGTAGTAGATACGCAGTATTTT
TRBV30	.	TRBJ1-2	.	CAWTPTVSYYGYTF	TGTGCCTGGACCCCGACAGTGAGCTACTATGGCTACACCTTC
TRBV30	.	TRBJ2-1	.	CAWRSRRNEQFF	TGTGCCTGGAGAAGTCGGAGGAATGAGCAGTTCTTC
TRBV12-3/TRBV12-4	.	TRBJ2-5	.	CASIETQYF	TGTGCCAGCATAGAGACCCAGTACTTC
TRBV7-9	.	TRBJ2-3	few	CASSPRTDNYGTDTQYF	TGTGCCAGCAGCCCCCGGACAGATAACTACGGCACAGATACGCAGTATTTT
TRBV28	TRBD1	TRBJ2-1	.	CASLWTGGHEQFF	TGTGCCAGCCTTTGGACAGGTGGACATGAGCAGTTCTTC
TRBV30	TRBD1	TRBJ2-7	many	CAWSVGTGVEQYF	TGTGCCTGGAGTGTGGGGACAGGGGTCGAGCAGTACTTC
TRBV28	.	TRBJ2-5	.	CASRSLRETQYF	TGTGCCAGCAGGTCTCTTAGGGAAACCCAGTACTTC
TRBV28	.	TRBJ1-2	.	CASTPRGGAGGYTF	TGTGCCAGCACCCCTCGAGGGGGGGCGGGGGGCTACACCTTC
TRBV15	.	TRBJ2-1	.	CATSNGEGAEQFF	TGTGCCACCAGCAACGGGGAAGGGGCTGAGCAGTTCTTC
TRBV19	TRBD1	TRBJ1-1	.	CASSIRQGARTEAFF	TGTGCCAGTAGTATTCGACAGGGGGCGAGGACTGAAGCTTTCTTT
TRBV6-1	.	TRBJ1-5	few	CASRETGGNQPQHF	TGTGCCAGCAGAGAGACAGGTGGCAATCAGCCCCAGCATTTT
TRBV29-1	TRBD1	TRBJ1-2	.	CSGTGGTHGDYGYTF	TGCAGCGGGACAGGGGGCACCCACGGTGACTATGGCTACACCTTC
TRBV28	TRBD2	TRBJ2-5	.	CASSPGGYRIQETQYF	TGTGCCAGCAGCCCGGGGGGGTACAGGATCCAAGAGACCCAGTACTTC
TRBV7-6	.	TRBJ2-1	few	CASSLGLRTAEGEQFF	TGTGCCAGCAGCTTAGGGCTGCGAACTGCTGAAGGAGAGCAGTTCTTC
TRBV28	TRBD2	TRBJ2-7	few	CASRRLAETPYEQYF	TGTGCCAGCAGGCGACTAGCGGAAACCCCCTACGAGCAGTACTTC
TRBV11-3	.	TRBJ2-7	few	CASSLNEGYEQYF	TGTGCCAGCAGCTTAAATGAAGGCTACGAGCAGTACTTC
TRBV13	.	TRBJ1-1	medium-sized	CASSFGGRGTEAFF	TGTGCCAGCAGCTTTGGTGGGCGAGGCACTGAAGCTTTCTTT
TRBV10-3	.	TRBJ2-3	few	CAISELGGVGDTQYF	TGTGCCATCAGTGAGCTGGGGGGAGTTGGAGATACGCAGTATTTT
TRBV2	.	TRBJ1-5	few	CASGGRGTVNQPQHF	TGTGCCAGCGGGGGCAGGGGAACCGTCAATCAGCCCCAGCATTTT
TRBV2	.	TRBJ2-5	many	CASTRDLQETQYF	TGTGCCAGCACTCGGGACTTACAGGAGACCCAGTACTTC
TRBV7-3	.	TRBJ2-1	.	CASSLWGNDHNEQFF	TGTGCCAGCAGCTTGTGGGGGAACGACCACAATGAGCAGTTCTTC
TRBV6-2/TRBV6-3	.	TRBJ2-7	few	CASTQGGPYEQYF	TGTGCCAGCACCCAGGGGGGGCCCTACGAGCAGTACTTC
TRBV18	.	TRBJ1-1	many	CASSPWDMNTEAFF	TGTGCCAGCTCACCGTGGGATATGAACACTGAAGCTTTCTTT
TRBV7-9	TRBD2	TRBJ2-1	once	CASSQPSLAGVFEQFF	TGTGCCAGCAGCCAACCTTCACTAGCGGGAGTTTTTGAGCAGTTCTTC
TRBV4-3	.	TRBJ2-2	.	CASSPQGQTNTGELFF	TGCGCCAGCAGCCCGCAAGGACAGACAAACACCGGGGAGCTGTTTTTT
TRBV6-1	TRBD1	TRBJ2-7	.	CASSSLGQGAGSYEQYF	TGTGCCAGCAGCTCGCTGGGACAGGGGGCTGGATCCTACGAGCAGTACTTC
TRBV13	TRBD2	TRBJ2-1	many	CASSFGAGGPYNEQFF	TGTGCCAGCAGCTTTGGGGCGGGAGGGCCCTACAATGAGCAGTTCTTC
TRBV12-3/TRBV12-4	.	TRBJ2-1	few	CASRPGTANEQFF	TGTGCCAGCAGGCCAGGGACCGCTAATGAGCAGTTCTTC
TRBV20-1	.	TRBJ1-5	.	CSARTPNQPQHF	TGCAGTGCTAGGACACCTAATCAGCCCCAGCATTTT
TRBV6-2/TRBV6-3	.	TRBJ1-5	.	CASRPFLRSSHGPSNQPQHF	TGTGCCAGCAGACCCTTCCTCCGCAGCTCACATGGACCCAGCAATCAGCCCCAGCATTTT
TRBV2	TRBD2	TRBJ2-7	.	CAAEGGANEQYF	TGTGCCGCCGAGGGAGGGGCCAACGAGCAGTACTTC
TRBV12-3/TRBV12-4	.	TRBJ1-6	few	CASSPYRGGGNSPLHF	TGTGCCAGCAGTCCCTACCGCGGGGGAGGCAATTCACCCCTCCACTTT
TRBV11-1	.	TRBJ2-1	few	CASSQSTSSYNEQFF	TGTGCCAGCAGCCAAAGTACGAGCTCCTACAATGAGCAGTTCTTC
TRBV5-1	.	TRBJ2-1	many	CASQASMGNEQFF	TGCGCCAGTCAGGCTTCAATGGGCAATGAGCAGTTCTTC
TRBV3-1	.	TRBJ2-5	.	CASSQVRDQDQETQYF	TGTGCCAGCAGCCAAGTACGCGACCAAGACCAAGAGACCCAGTACTTC
TRBV29-1	.	TRBJ2-5	few	CSVGQPQETQYF	TGCAGCGTGGGACAACCCCAAGAGACCCAGTACTTC
TRBV28	.	TRBJ1-5	.	CASSPGGQHSNQPQHF	TGTGCCAGCAGTCCGGGCGGCCAGCATAGCAATCAGCCCCAGCATTTT
TRBV7-3	TRBD2	TRBJ2-1	few	CASSPKRRLATKLSYNEQFF	TGTGCCAGCAGCCCCAAAAGAAGACTAGCGACCAAACTATCCTACAATGAGCAGTTCTTC
TRBV28	.	TRBJ2-3	many	CASSATRQDLAADTQYF	TGTGCCAGCAGTGCGACCCGGCAGGACTTGGCGGCAGATACGCAGTATTTT
TRBV12-5	TRBD2	TRBJ2-1	.	CASGLTLTSETYNEQFF	TGTGCTAGTGGTTTGACGCTGACTAGCGAGACCTACAATGAGCAGTTCTTC
TRBV12-3/TRBV12-4	TRBD2	TRBJ2-1	.	CASSRLAGGRNEQFF	TGTGCCAGCAGTCGACTAGCGGGAGGGCGCAATGAGCAGTTCTTC
TRBV10-3	TRBD1	TRBJ2-5	.	CAISESSYGRGLLGAQYF	TGTGCCATCAGTGAGTCGTCGTATGGCAGGGGGCTACTGGGGGCCCAGTACTTC
TRBV5-1	.	TRBJ2-1	few	CASRRPAEYNEQFF	TGCGCCAGCAGGAGACCAGCGGAGTACAATGAGCAGTTCTTC
TRBV18	.	TRBJ2-5	few	CASSPAAAQETQYF	TGTGCCAGCTCACCAGCGGCAGCTCAAGAGACCCAGTACTTC
TRBV28	.	TRBJ2-2	many	CASSFLPEGAGELFF	TGTGCCAGCAGTTTCCTTCCCGAGGGGGCCGGGGAGCTGTTTTTT
TRBV20-1	TRBD2	TRBJ2-5	.	CSAPLPAGVRETQYF	TGCAGTGCTCCCCTCCCAGCGGGAGTGAGAGAGACCCAGTACTTC
TRBV28	TRBD2	TRBJ2-1	many	CASSLREWGEQFF	TGTGCCAGCAGTTTGCGGGAGTGGGGTGAGCAGTTCTTC
TRBV29-1	TRBD1	TRBJ2-7	once	CSARQGGEQYF	TGCAGCGCCCGACAGGGGGGCGAGCAGTACTTC